Listed below are T cell receptor beta chains from one sample, sequenced in a study of cytomegalovirus exposure and HLA in healthy donors. Produced via immunoSEQ multiplex PCR; TCRdb's table is partial and in-frame only. The data contain around 110,000 clones, approximately 90% of them singletons. The sequenced material came from PBMCs. These receptors were obtained from a woman aged 18 to 35 in good health and CMV-seropositive. Both conserved end residues are part of each CDR3. D genes are given only for firm matches. Clone size is not always given. Where it is, it says once, few, many or a class for expanded clones.

len: 15; d_gene: -; j_gene: TRBJ1-5; abundance: -; v_gene: TRBV1; CDR3nt: TGCACCAGCAGCCAAGAAAAACAGTTCAATCAGCCCCAGCATTTT; CDR3aa: CTSSQEKQFNQPQHF
len: 15; d_gene: TRBD2; j_gene: TRBJ2-1; abundance: once; v_gene: TRBV9; CDR3nt: TGTGCCAGCAGCGAGGGGGCTAGCGGGGTCTATGAGCAGTTCTTC; CDR3aa: CASSEGASGVYEQFF
len: 18; d_gene: TRBD1; j_gene: TRBJ1-5; abundance: -; v_gene: TRBV28; CDR3nt: TGTGCCAGCAGTCCCGGACCGACAGGGCTGATAGGCAATCAGCCCCAGCATTTT; CDR3aa: CASSPGPTGLIGNQPQHF
len: 15; d_gene: TRBD1; j_gene: TRBJ2-7; abundance: once; v_gene: TRBV18; CDR3nt: TGTGCCAGCTCACCCTCTCCGACAGGGATATACGAGCAGTACTTC; CDR3aa: CASSPSPTGIYEQYF
len: 13; d_gene: TRBD1; j_gene: TRBJ2-2; abundance: -; v_gene: TRBV6-1; CDR3nt: TGTGCCAGCAGTGAAGACAGGGGCGGGGAGCTGTTTTTT; CDR3aa: CASSEDRGGELFF
len: 15; d_gene: -; j_gene: TRBJ1-4; abundance: -; v_gene: TRBV5-6; CDR3nt: TGTGCCAGCAGCTTGATTGGGGGCGTAGGGGAAAAACTGTTTTTT; CDR3aa: CASSLIGGVGEKLFF
len: 14; d_gene: TRBD1; j_gene: TRBJ1-4; abundance: once; v_gene: TRBV5-1; CDR3nt: TGCGCCAGCAGGACCGGGACAGGGAATGAAAAACTGTTTTTT; CDR3aa: CASRTGTGNEKLFF
len: 13; d_gene: -; j_gene: TRBJ1-1; abundance: -; v_gene: TRBV5-4; CDR3nt: TGTGCCAGCAGCTTGGCTACGGTCACTGAAGCTTTCTTT; CDR3aa: CASSLATVTEAFF
len: 13; d_gene: TRBD1; j_gene: TRBJ1-1; abundance: -; v_gene: TRBV15; CDR3nt: TGTGCCACCCACCCGACAGGGAGCACTGAAGCTTTCTTT; CDR3aa: CATHPTGSTEAFF
len: 13; d_gene: -; j_gene: TRBJ2-1; abundance: once; v_gene: TRBV2; CDR3nt: TGTGCCAGCTTTTCCGGTTCCTACAATGAGCAGTTCTTC; CDR3aa: CASFSGSYNEQFF
len: 15; d_gene: TRBD1; j_gene: TRBJ1-1; abundance: -; v_gene: TRBV18; CDR3nt: TGTGCCAGCTCGTCCAGGGGGCAAATTGGGGCTGAAGCTTTCTTT; CDR3aa: CASSSRGQIGAEAFF
len: 15; d_gene: -; j_gene: TRBJ1-6; abundance: -; v_gene: TRBV5-5; CDR3nt: TGTGCCAGCAGCTTGAGGACACTTTATAATTCACCCCTCCACTTT; CDR3aa: CASSLRTLYNSPLHF
len: 16; d_gene: -; j_gene: TRBJ2-2; abundance: -; v_gene: TRBV10-3; CDR3nt: TGTGCCATCAGTGAGTCTGAGACAGTCTTCACCGGGGAGCTGTTTTTT; CDR3aa: CAISESETVFTGELFF
len: 15; d_gene: TRBD1; j_gene: TRBJ1-6; abundance: -; v_gene: TRBV9; CDR3nt: TGTGCCAGCAGCGCGGGACAGTCCTATAATTCACCCCTCCACTTT; CDR3aa: CASSAGQSYNSPLHF
len: 19; d_gene: TRBD2; j_gene: TRBJ2-3; abundance: -; v_gene: TRBV4-3; CDR3nt: TGCGCCAGCAGCCAAGATCAGGGTACTAGCGGGGGGATCACAGATACGCAGTATTTT; CDR3aa: CASSQDQGTSGGITDTQYF
len: 12; d_gene: -; j_gene: TRBJ1-1; abundance: once; v_gene: TRBV29-1; CDR3nt: TGCAGCGGGGGGGGGATGAACACTGAAGCTTTCTTT; CDR3aa: CSGGGMNTEAFF
len: 15; d_gene: -; j_gene: TRBJ2-1; abundance: -; v_gene: TRBV10-1; CDR3nt: TGCGCCAGCAGTGAGCCGGGGTACTCCTACAATGAGCAGTTCTTC; CDR3aa: CASSEPGYSYNEQFF
len: 15; d_gene: TRBD1; j_gene: TRBJ2-1; abundance: -; v_gene: TRBV18; CDR3nt: TGTGCCAGCTCACCTGACAGGGGGGAGTACAATGAGCAGTTCTTC; CDR3aa: CASSPDRGEYNEQFF
len: 14; d_gene: -; j_gene: TRBJ2-3; abundance: -; v_gene: TRBV7-9; CDR3nt: TGTGCCAGCAGTTCAAACTCAGGGACAGATACGCAGTATTTT; CDR3aa: CASSSNSGTDTQYF
len: 15; d_gene: -; j_gene: TRBJ1-4; abundance: -; v_gene: TRBV14; CDR3nt: TGTGCCAGCAGCCAAGCCCTTGCAACTAATGAAAAACTGTTTTTT; CDR3aa: CASSQALATNEKLFF
len: 17; d_gene: TRBD1; j_gene: TRBJ1-5; abundance: once; v_gene: TRBV7-2; CDR3nt: TGTGCCAGCAGCTTAGTGTTCCGGACAGGGCGTAATCAGCCCCAGCATTTT; CDR3aa: CASSLVFRTGRNQPQHF
len: 13; d_gene: -; j_gene: TRBJ1-2; abundance: -; v_gene: TRBV6-5; CDR3nt: TGTGCCAGCAGTGCGGGGATCGGTAGGGGCTACACCTTC; CDR3aa: CASSAGIGRGYTF
len: 14; d_gene: -; j_gene: TRBJ1-1; abundance: -; v_gene: TRBV7-2; CDR3nt: TGTGCCAGCAGCCCCCTCGGGGGGCCGACTGAAGCTTTCTTT; CDR3aa: CASSPLGGPTEAFF
len: 15; d_gene: TRBD1; j_gene: TRBJ1-6; abundance: -; v_gene: TRBV5-1; CDR3nt: TGCGCCAGCAGCCTACGACAGGGAGAGGATTCACCCCTCCACTTT; CDR3aa: CASSLRQGEDSPLHF
len: 15; d_gene: TRBD1; j_gene: TRBJ1-6; abundance: once; v_gene: TRBV7-2; CDR3nt: TGTGCCAGCAGCACTCTGACAGGGGATAATTCACCCCTCCACTTT; CDR3aa: CASSTLTGDNSPLHF
len: 15; d_gene: -; j_gene: TRBJ1-1; abundance: -; v_gene: TRBV7-9; CDR3nt: TGTGCCAGCAGCTCCTATATGTGGGGAGTCACTGAAGCTTTCTTT; CDR3aa: CASSSYMWGVTEAFF
len: 15; d_gene: TRBD1; j_gene: TRBJ2-7; abundance: -; v_gene: TRBV28; CDR3nt: TGTGCCAGCAGTTTTTATGGACAGGGGGCTAACGAGCAGTACTTC; CDR3aa: CASSFYGQGANEQYF
len: 18; d_gene: TRBD1; j_gene: TRBJ1-5; abundance: once; v_gene: TRBV15; CDR3nt: TGTGCCACCAGCAGTCCCATACGAGGACAGGGTAACGATCAGCCCCAGCATTTT; CDR3aa: CATSSPIRGQGNDQPQHF
len: 14; d_gene: -; j_gene: TRBJ1-2; abundance: -; v_gene: TRBV27; CDR3nt: TGTGCCAGCAGTTCGCTAGCTTCGTCCTATGGCTACACCTTC; CDR3aa: CASSSLASSYGYTF
len: 15; d_gene: -; j_gene: TRBJ1-5; abundance: -; v_gene: TRBV2; CDR3nt: TGTGCCAGCAGTGAAGTGATACAGGACAATCAGCCCCAGCATTTT; CDR3aa: CASSEVIQDNQPQHF
len: 17; d_gene: -; j_gene: TRBJ2-2; abundance: -; v_gene: TRBV9; CDR3nt: TGTGCCAGCAGCGTAGCCTTGGGGCGCCGGAACACCGGGGAGCTGTTTTTT; CDR3aa: CASSVALGRRNTGELFF
len: 14; d_gene: -; j_gene: TRBJ2-5; abundance: -; v_gene: TRBV7-8; CDR3nt: TGTGCCAGCCGTCGAACGGTCTCCCAAGAGACCCAGTACTTC; CDR3aa: CASRRTVSQETQYF
len: 13; d_gene: -; j_gene: TRBJ1-2; abundance: -; v_gene: TRBV5-1; CDR3nt: TGCGCCAGCAGCTTGAGGGCGGAGGGTGGCTACACCTTC; CDR3aa: CASSLRAEGGYTF
len: 17; d_gene: -; j_gene: TRBJ2-1; abundance: -; v_gene: TRBV11-2; CDR3nt: TGTGCCAGCAGCTTAGATTTCGTGGGGGGGCCCGGCAATGAGCAGTTCTTC; CDR3aa: CASSLDFVGGPGNEQFF
len: 14; d_gene: TRBD1; j_gene: TRBJ1-2; abundance: -; v_gene: TRBV15; CDR3nt: TGTGCCACCAGCAGGGACAGGGGCCTGGGGGGCTACACCTTC; CDR3aa: CATSRDRGLGGYTF
len: 13; d_gene: -; j_gene: TRBJ1-3; abundance: -; v_gene: TRBV28; CDR3nt: TGTGCCAGCAGAGGGGCGGCTGGAAACACCATATATTTT; CDR3aa: CASRGAAGNTIYF
len: 15; d_gene: TRBD2; j_gene: TRBJ2-3; abundance: once; v_gene: TRBV6-6; CDR3nt: TGTGCCAGCAGGGCAAGCGGGGGGGCATCGGATACGCAGTATTTT; CDR3aa: CASRASGGASDTQYF
len: 13; d_gene: TRBD1; j_gene: TRBJ2-7; abundance: -; v_gene: TRBV28; CDR3nt: TGTGCCAGCAGAGGGACAGGGTTCTACGAGCAGTACTTC; CDR3aa: CASRGTGFYEQYF
len: 16; d_gene: -; j_gene: TRBJ1-6; abundance: once; v_gene: TRBV19; CDR3nt: TGTGCCAGTAGACAGGGAACGATCTCCTATAATTCACCCCTCCACTTT; CDR3aa: CASRQGTISYNSPLHF
len: 15; d_gene: TRBD1; j_gene: TRBJ1-1; abundance: -; v_gene: TRBV4-2; CDR3nt: TGTGCCAGCAGCCGACGACAGGGCGGGAACACTGAAGCTTTCTTT; CDR3aa: CASSRRQGGNTEAFF
len: 15; d_gene: -; j_gene: TRBJ1-1; abundance: once; v_gene: TRBV19; CDR3nt: TGTGCCAGTACCTCACAGGGAGGGATGAACACTGAAGCTTTCTTT; CDR3aa: CASTSQGGMNTEAFF
len: 15; d_gene: -; j_gene: TRBJ1-3; abundance: -; v_gene: TRBV5-4; CDR3nt: TGTGCCAGCAGCCTCTCCTTTGGACAGGGAAACACCATATATTTT; CDR3aa: CASSLSFGQGNTIYF
len: 15; d_gene: -; j_gene: TRBJ1-4; abundance: once; v_gene: TRBV4-3; CDR3nt: TGCGCCAGCAGCCATTCACCGACGGGTTATGAAAAACTGTTTTTT; CDR3aa: CASSHSPTGYEKLFF
len: 15; d_gene: TRBD2; j_gene: TRBJ2-1; abundance: -; v_gene: TRBV9; CDR3nt: TGTGCCAGCAGCGTAGGGAGCGGGGCGTACAATGAGCAGTTCTTC; CDR3aa: CASSVGSGAYNEQFF
len: 14; d_gene: TRBD2; j_gene: TRBJ2-1; abundance: -; v_gene: TRBV15; CDR3nt: TGTGCCACCAGCAGAGCCGGGACTAGCGCCGGGCAGTTCTTC; CDR3aa: CATSRAGTSAGQFF
len: 11; d_gene: -; j_gene: TRBJ2-7; abundance: -; v_gene: TRBV27; CDR3nt: TGTGCCAGCAGCCGCTCCTACGAGCAGTACTTC; CDR3aa: CASSRSYEQYF
len: 14; d_gene: TRBD2; j_gene: TRBJ2-5; abundance: -; v_gene: TRBV25-1; CDR3nt: TGTGCCAGCAGTTTCCGGGGGGGACAAGAGACCCAGTACTTC; CDR3aa: CASSFRGGQETQYF
len: 18; d_gene: TRBD1; j_gene: TRBJ1-4; abundance: -; v_gene: TRBV4-1; CDR3nt: TGCGCCAGCAGCCCACCACGGACAGGGGGCTTAGTTGGTGAAAAACTGTTTTTT; CDR3aa: CASSPPRTGGLVGEKLFF
len: 15; d_gene: -; j_gene: TRBJ2-1; abundance: -; v_gene: TRBV19; CDR3nt: TGTGCCAGTAGTATTTCGGCAGGGACCTACAATGAGCAGTTCTTC; CDR3aa: CASSISAGTYNEQFF
len: 15; d_gene: TRBD2; j_gene: TRBJ2-3; abundance: -; v_gene: TRBV11-2; CDR3nt: TGTGCCAGCAGCACTAGCGGGGGGGTCGCAGATACGCAGTATTTT; CDR3aa: CASSTSGGVADTQYF
len: 15; d_gene: -; j_gene: TRBJ1-1; abundance: -; v_gene: TRBV9; CDR3nt: TGTGCCAGCAGCGTAGACGGACTTATGAACACTGAAGCTTTCTTT; CDR3aa: CASSVDGLMNTEAFF
len: 17; d_gene: TRBD2; j_gene: TRBJ2-5; abundance: -; v_gene: TRBV12-5; CDR3nt: TGTGCTAGTGGTCCCGGGACTAGCGGGGGGGAGGGAGAGACCCAGTACTTC; CDR3aa: CASGPGTSGGEGETQYF
len: 16; d_gene: TRBD2; j_gene: TRBJ2-3; abundance: -; v_gene: TRBV6-4; CDR3nt: TGTGCCAGCAGTGACTCCGGACTAGCGGGGGTCGGTACGCAGTATTTT; CDR3aa: CASSDSGLAGVGTQYF
len: 16; d_gene: TRBD1; j_gene: TRBJ2-2; abundance: -; v_gene: TRBV28; CDR3nt: TGTGCCAGCAGTTTCTCCGGGACAGCTACCACCGGGGAGCTGTTTTTT; CDR3aa: CASSFSGTATTGELFF
len: 13; d_gene: -; j_gene: TRBJ1-4; abundance: -; v_gene: TRBV28; CDR3nt: TGTGCCAGCAAAGCAGGAAGTTACGAAAAACTGTTTTTT; CDR3aa: CASKAGSYEKLFF
len: 12; d_gene: -; j_gene: TRBJ1-2; abundance: -; v_gene: TRBV6-1; CDR3nt: TGTGCCAGCAGCCCAGACACGGATGGCTACACCTTC; CDR3aa: CASSPDTDGYTF
len: 16; d_gene: -; j_gene: TRBJ1-5; abundance: -; v_gene: TRBV4-1; CDR3nt: TGCGCCAGCAGCCAAATGTGGCCTTATAGCAATCAGCCCCAGCATTTT; CDR3aa: CASSQMWPYSNQPQHF